This T cell receptor beta chain was sequenced during a study of T cells in Graves' hyperthyroidism and ophthalmopathy. Study findings and constraints: Before onset, ophthalmopathy was predicted by the model a median around 6 months earlier. By a 13 V-J model, ophthalmopathy was set apart from stable hyperthyroidism.

Germline lookup yields CDR1 SNHLY and CDR2 FYNNEI. This CDR3 is built from 13 residues. V was trimmed by 8 bases and J by 3 bases, leaving 14 bases between them. This clonotype was seen ten or more times. Its antigen is undetermined. Clinical symptoms, serum thyroxine and TRAb, thyroid ultrasound and orbital computed tomography were used for the diagnoses. PBMCs stemmed from approximately 9.1 ml fresh peripheral blood. RNA transcripts gave rise to amplified TCR beta CDR3 regions. HTBI primers were used for first-round RT-PCR of the TCR CDR3. TCRdb reprocessed the multiplex PCR reads with MiXCR, giving one entry per CDR3 protein. The sample shows roughly 640,000 distinct CDR3 sequences, around 16% of them seen only once.

The sequence came from a woman aged 40 to 55 with Graves' ophthalmopathy. The sample was blood. The V gene is TRBV2, the J gene TRBJ2-7; TRBD1 is a possible D gene (6 bases). The CDR3 spells CASGQGWLYEQYF. In DNA form, the CDR3 reads TGTGCCAGCGGCCAGGGGTGGCTCTACGAGCAGTACTTC.